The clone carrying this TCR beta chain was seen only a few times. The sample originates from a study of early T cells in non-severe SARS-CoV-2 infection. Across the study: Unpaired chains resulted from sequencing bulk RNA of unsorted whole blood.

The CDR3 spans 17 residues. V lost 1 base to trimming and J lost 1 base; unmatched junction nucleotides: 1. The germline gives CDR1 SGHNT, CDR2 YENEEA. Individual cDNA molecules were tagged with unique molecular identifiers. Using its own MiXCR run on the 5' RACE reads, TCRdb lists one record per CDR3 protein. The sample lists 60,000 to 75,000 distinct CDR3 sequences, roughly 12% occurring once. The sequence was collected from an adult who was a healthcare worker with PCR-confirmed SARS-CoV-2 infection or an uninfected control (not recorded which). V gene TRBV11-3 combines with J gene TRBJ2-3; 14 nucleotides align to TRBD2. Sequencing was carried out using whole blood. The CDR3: CASSLGTSGGRTDTQYF. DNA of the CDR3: TGTGCCAGCAGCTTAGGGACTAGCGGGGGGCGCACAGATACGCAGTATTTT. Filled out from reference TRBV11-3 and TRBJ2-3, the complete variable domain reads EAGVVQSPRYKIIEKKQPVAFWCNPISGHNTLYWYLQNLGQGPELLIRYENEEAVDDSQLPKDRFSAERLKGVDSTLKIQPAELGDSAVYLCASSLGTSGGRTDTQYFGPGTRLTVL.